This T cell receptor (beta chain) was documented in a study of radiotherapy plus CTLA-4 blockade in lung cancer. This CDR3 is built from 20 residues. Looked up from germline, CDR1 is KGHSH and CDR2 is LQKENI. V gave up 3 bases and J gave up 5 bases; unmatched junction bases: 24. This clone showed up just once. The repertoire was sequenced with immunoSEQ multiplex PCR; TCRdb's copy has only in-frame clones and lacks some. The sample yields around 100,000 clones, 65% to 80% seen once. The rearrangement links TRBV18 to TRBJ2-7, with 8 bases aligning to TRBD2. Sequences were derived from peripheral blood, sampled from a patient treated with radiotherapy plus ipilimumab. The receptor comes from a human donor with non-small cell lung cancer who had a partial response to radiotherapy plus ipilimumab. Some clones in this sample may be carry-over from other donors' samples. The CDR3 DNA reads as TGTGCCAGCTCACCTGACACGGGACTAGGGATATATGGGCCTGTGGACGAGCAGTACTTC. Its translation is CASSPDTGLGIYGPVDEQYF.